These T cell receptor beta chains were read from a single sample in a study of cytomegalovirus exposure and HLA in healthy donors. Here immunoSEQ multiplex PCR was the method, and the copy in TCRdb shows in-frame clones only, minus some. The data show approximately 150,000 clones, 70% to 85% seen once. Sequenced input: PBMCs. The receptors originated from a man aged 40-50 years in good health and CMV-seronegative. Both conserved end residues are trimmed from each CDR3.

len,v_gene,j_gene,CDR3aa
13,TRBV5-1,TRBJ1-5,ASSLAGGGNQPQH
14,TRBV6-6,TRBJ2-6,ASSLTVSSGANVLT
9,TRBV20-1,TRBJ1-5,SAKSDQPQH
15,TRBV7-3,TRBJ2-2,ASSLISGAANTGELF
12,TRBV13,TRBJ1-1,ASSLGLRGTEAF
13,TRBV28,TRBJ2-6,ASSLLATGANVLT
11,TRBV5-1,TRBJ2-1,ASTTSGANEQF
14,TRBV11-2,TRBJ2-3,ASSLGQGFSTDTQY
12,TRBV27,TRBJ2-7,ASSRRGQVYEQY
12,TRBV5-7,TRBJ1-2,ASSFGTVRNGYT
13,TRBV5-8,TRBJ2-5,ASSPDRAGGPTQY
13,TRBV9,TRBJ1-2,ASSTPRGQHYGYT
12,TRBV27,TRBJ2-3,ASNPRGGADAQY
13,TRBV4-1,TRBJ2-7,ASSQDRRGGAEQY
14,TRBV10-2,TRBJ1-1,ASSIGSGGSVTEAF
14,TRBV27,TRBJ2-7,ASSVRTGEWSYEQY
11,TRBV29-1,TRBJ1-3,SVAGERGNTIY
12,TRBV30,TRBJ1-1,AGRGGGAGTEAF
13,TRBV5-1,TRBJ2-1,ASSLSLAGYNEQF
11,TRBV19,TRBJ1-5,ASRGGVGQPQH
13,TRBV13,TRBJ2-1,ASSLSGRSDNEQF
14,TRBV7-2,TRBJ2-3,ASSPNKRGKMDTQY
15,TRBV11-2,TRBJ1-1,ASSKLSRDRENTEAF
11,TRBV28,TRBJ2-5,ASSLPLLETQY
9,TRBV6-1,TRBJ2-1,ASRSVNEQF
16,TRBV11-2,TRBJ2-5,ASRNWETSGVNQETQY
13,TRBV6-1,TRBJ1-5,ASSEGQGLNQPQH
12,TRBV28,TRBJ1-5,ASSPRSSNQPQH
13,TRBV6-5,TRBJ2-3,ASSYSAGETDTQY
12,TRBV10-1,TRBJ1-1,ASSEYLQGTEAF
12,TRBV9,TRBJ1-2,ASSPGTLNYGYT
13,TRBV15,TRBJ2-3,ATSLREASTDTQY
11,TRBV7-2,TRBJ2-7,ASSLGGVYEQY
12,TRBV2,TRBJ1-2,ASSEGSGSYGYT